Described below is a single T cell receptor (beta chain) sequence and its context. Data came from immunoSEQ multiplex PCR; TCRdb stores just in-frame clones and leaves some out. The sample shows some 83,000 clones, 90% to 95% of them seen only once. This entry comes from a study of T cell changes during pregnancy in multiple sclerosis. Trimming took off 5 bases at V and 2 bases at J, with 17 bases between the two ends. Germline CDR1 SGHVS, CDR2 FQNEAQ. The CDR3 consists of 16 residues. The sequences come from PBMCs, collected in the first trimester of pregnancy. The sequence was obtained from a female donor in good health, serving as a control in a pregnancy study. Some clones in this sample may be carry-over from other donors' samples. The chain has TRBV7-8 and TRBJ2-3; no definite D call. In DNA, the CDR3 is TGTGCCAGCAGCCTACTCCTGAGGCACGACACAGATACGCAGTATTTT. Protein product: CASSLLLRHDTDTQYF. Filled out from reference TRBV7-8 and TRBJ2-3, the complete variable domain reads GAGVSQSPRYKVAKRGQDVALRCDPISGHVSLFWYQQALGQGPEFLTYFQNEAQLDKSGLPSDRFFAERPEGSVSTLKIQRTQQEDSAVYLCASSLLLRHDTDTQYFGPGTRLTVL.